This T cell receptor beta chain was profiled in a study of T-cell memory formation after mild COVID-19. Study overall: There were largely donor-specific TCR clusters.

This clonotype was recorded a few times. Its antigen is as yet unknown. Study-wide results and caveats: CD4+ clones that contracted lay mainly in CM and EM; CD8+ ones lay in EMRA. Day 15 to 85 contractors were CD4/CD8 balanced; later expanders leaned CD4+. Prior to infection, memory already included some responding clones, suggesting cross-reactive memory joined.

TCRdb re-derived calls from the 5' RACE reads in MiXCR, one entry per CDR3 protein. The data show 360,000 or so distinct CDR3 sequences, under 30% seen once. This CDR3 has 12 residues. Germline V CDR1 and CDR2: KGHDR, SFDVKD. V was clipped by 3 bases and J by 2 bases, with 4 bases between them. The gene calls are TRBV24-1 and TRBJ2-7; D unclear. The source is an adult woman who had mild COVID-19 (a few samples of this study predate the infection). Cell type and time point are not known. Sequencing was carried out using PBMCs or a T cell subset sorted from them (not recorded which). The CDR3 loop reads CATSDPTYEQYF. As DNA, the CDR3 is TGTGCCACCAGTGATCCCACCTACGAGCAGTACTTC.